The 8 T cell receptor beta chains in this list originate from one sample, sequenced in a study of early T cells in non-severe SARS-CoV-2 infection. TCRdb ran MiXCR on the 5' RACE reads and lists one entry per CDR3 protein. This sample yields 66,000 or so distinct CDR3 sequences, of which about 13% are seen a single time; about 8% belongs to the top ten. Sequences were obtained from whole blood. These receptors came from an adult who was a healthcare worker with PCR-confirmed SARS-CoV-2 infection or an uninfected control (not recorded which).

Comments on this clonotype: A clone one base away is much larger, so this may be a read error. V is TRBV28 and J is TRBJ2-3; 8 nucleotides align to TRBD2. There are 15 residues in the CDR3. The germline gives CDR1 MDHEN, CDR2 SYDVKM. Trimming took 5 bases from V and 4 from J; bases not matched to a gene: 8. The CDR3 sequence: CASSPGGQRADTQYF. The CDR3 DNA reads TGTGCCAGCAGTCCGGGGGGGCAGAGGGCAGATACGCAGTATTTT.

V and J are TRBV4-3 and TRBJ2-5; a possible D gene is TRBD1 (8 bases). The germline gives CDR1 LGHNA, CDR2 YSLEER. Trimming removed 4 bases from V and 2 bases from J, with 17 bases in between. The CDR3 is 16 amino acids. DNA of the CDR3: TGCGCCAGCAGCCCCTTTGGACAGGGAGGGCAAGAGACCCAGTACTTC. Translating gives CASSPFGQGGQETQYF.

The chain carries TRBV9 and TRBJ1-2; D possibly corresponds to TRBD1 (5 bases). Trimming stripped 0 bases from V and 1 base from J, with 10 bases between. CDR1 and CDR2 (germline): SGDLS, YYNGEE. This CDR3 is 15 amino acids long. CDR3 sequence (DNA): TGTGCCAGCAGCGTAGGTCAGGGCCTTAACTATGGCTACACCTTC. This translates into CASSVGQGLNYGYTF.

This clonotype was observed at least ten times. The chain is built from TRBV4-1 and TRBJ2-5, with 9 bases that match TRBD2. V was pared by 0 bases and J by 4 bases, with 15 bases of the junction left unmatched. Germline loops: CDR1 MGHRA, CDR2 YSYEKL. The CDR3 loop spans 19 amino acids. The DNA of the CDR3 is TGCGCCAGCAGCCAAGAGGGTATGGCCAGCGGGAGGTCTAGAGAGACCCAGTACTTC. This encodes CASSQEGMASGRSRETQYF.

V usage is TRBV5-1 and J usage is TRBJ2-7; TRBD2 agrees at 10 bases. Germline trimming cut 4 bases from V and 7 bases from J; bases unmatched to any gene: 11. CDR1 and CDR2 (germline): SGHRS, YFSETQ. The CDR3 sequence is 15 residues long. The CDR3 nucleotides read TGCGCCAGCAGCCCCGGGCTAGCGGGAGCGAGAGAGCAGTACTTC. Encoded protein: CASSPGLAGAREQYF.

A few counts support this clonotype. The rearrangement links TRBV2 to TRBJ1-2, with a possible D match to TRBD1 (6 bases). The CDR3 sequence is 12 residues long. Germline V CDR1 and CDR2: SNHLY, FYNNEI. Trimming took 6 bases from V and 6 from J, leaving 11 bases between them. CDR3 sequence: CASRQGGNGYTF. Here the CDR3 DNA reads TGTGCCAGCAGACAGGGTGGAAATGGCTACACCTTC.

The rearrangement links TRBV13 to TRBJ2-5; tentatively, D is TRBD2 (6 bases). Trimming stripped 1 base from V and 2 bases from J, with 8 bases between. Germline-derived CDR1 and CDR2 are PRHDT and FYEKMQ (reference sequence). The CDR3 extends over 14 amino acids. The CDR3 is CASSLAGRQETQYF. Written as DNA, the CDR3 is TGTGCCAGCAGCTTAGCCGGGAGACAAGAGACCCAGTACTTC.

Many counts were recorded for this clonotype. This chain connects TRBV6-1 to TRBJ1-6; 8 bases agree with TRBD1. Trimming took 7 bases from V and 10 from J; bases not matched to a gene: 12. The CDR3 is made up of 15 amino acids. Germline V gives CDR1 MNHNS, CDR2 SASEGT. Written as DNA, the CDR3 is TGTGCCAGCATTCCTCCCGGGACAGGAAGGTCACCCCTCCACTTT. Protein: CASIPPGTGRSPLHF.